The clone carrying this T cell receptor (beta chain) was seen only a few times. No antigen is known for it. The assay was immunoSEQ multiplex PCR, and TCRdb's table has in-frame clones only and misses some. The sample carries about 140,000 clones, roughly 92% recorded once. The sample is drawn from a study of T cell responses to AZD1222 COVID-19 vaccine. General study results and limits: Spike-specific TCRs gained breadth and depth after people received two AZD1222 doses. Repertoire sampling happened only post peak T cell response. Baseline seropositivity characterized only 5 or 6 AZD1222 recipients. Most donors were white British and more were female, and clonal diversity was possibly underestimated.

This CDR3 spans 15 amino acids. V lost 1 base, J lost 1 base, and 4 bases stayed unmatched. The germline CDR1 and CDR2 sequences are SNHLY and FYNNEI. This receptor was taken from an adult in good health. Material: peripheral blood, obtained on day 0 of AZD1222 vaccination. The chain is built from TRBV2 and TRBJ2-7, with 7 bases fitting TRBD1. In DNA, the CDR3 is TGTGCCAGCAGTGAAGAAACAGGGGAATCCTACGAGCAGTACTTC. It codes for CASSEETGESYEQYF. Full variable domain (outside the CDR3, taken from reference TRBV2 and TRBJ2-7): EPEVTQTPSHQVTQMGQEVILRCVPISNHLYFYWYRQILGQKVEFLVSFYNNEISEKSEIFDDQFSVERPDGSNFTLKIRSTKLEDSAMYFCASSEETGESYEQYFGPGTRLTVT.